These 14 T cell receptor beta chains were sequenced from one sample in a study of blood T cell repertoires in COVID-19. Method: immunoSEQ multiplex PCR; TCRdb's copy keeps in-frame clones and lacks some. The top ten hold 0.95% to 1.5% of the sample, which has tens of thousands of clones, more than 90% seen once. Sequenced material: peripheral blood. These TCRs come from a man aged 55-75 years with acute or convalescent COVID-19.

The chain employs TRBV29-1 and TRBJ1-2, with D unresolved. The CDR3 has 12 amino acids. Trimming took 4 bases from V and 4 from J, leaving 10 bases between them. Germline loops: CDR1 SQVTM, CDR2 ANQGSEA. Written as DNA, the CDR3 is TGCAGCGTTGGTTCAGTTGGCTATGGCTACACCTTC. This sequence encodes CSVGSVGYGYTF.

This chain links TRBV2 with TRBJ2-1; 7 bases agree with TRBD1. The CDR3 extends over 12 amino acids. V dropped 8 bases and J dropped 8; count of bases not matched to a gene: 6. Germline-derived CDR1 and CDR2 are SNHLY and FYNNEI. This CDR3 reads CASRTGDHEQFF. The CDR3 DNA reads as TGTGCCAGCCGAACAGGGGATCATGAGCAGTTCTTC.

The chain combines TRBV24-1 with TRBJ1-2, with TRBD1 matching 7 bases. Germline CDR1 is KGHDR and CDR2 is SFDVKD. The V gene end was trimmed by 5 bases and the J gene end by 1 base; junction bases not matched to a gene: 3. This CDR3 spans 14 amino acids. CDR3 region: CATSGRGLNYGYTF. In DNA form, the CDR3 reads TGTGCCACCAGTGGAAGGGGGCTTAACTATGGCTACACCTTC.

The sample holds a few counts of this clone. The chain joins TRBV7-9 to TRBJ2-2, with D perhaps TRBD1 (5 bases). This CDR3 is built from 13 residues. Germline CDR1 and CDR2: SEHNR and FQNEAQ (reference sequence). Trimming removed 3 bases from V and 5 bases from J, with 7 bases in between. This chain's CDR3 is CASSFSGTGELFF. DNA for the CDR3: TGTGCCAGCAGCTTCTCAGGGACCGGGGAGCTGTTTTTT.

The chain couples TRBV12-2 to TRBJ1-1; the D segment call TRBD1 is taken from the table without a DNA check. TRBV12-2 is assigned pseudogene status. The CDR3 covers 17 residues. CDR3 sequence: CASRLARTGGGDTEAFF. CDR3 bases: TGTGCAAGTCGCTTAGCCCGGACAGGGGGCGGTGACACTGAAGCTTTCTTT.

The chain combines TRBV6-2 or TRBV6-3 with TRBJ2-6, with TRBD1 identical over 7 bases. This CDR3 has 18 residues. The ends lost 5 bases at V and 0 bases at J; junction bases unmatched: 10. The germline V gene encodes CDR1 MNHEY and CDR2 SVGEGT. The CDR3: CASSTSGTATSGANVLTF. The CDR3 DNA is TGTGCCAGCAGTACCTCCGGGACAGCTACCTCTGGGGCCAACGTCCTGACTTTC.

The chain carries TRBV9 and TRBJ2-1; D gene uncertain. The CDR3 has 13 residues. The ends were cut back, 0 bases at V and 6 bases at J, with 7 bases in the middle. Germline CDR1 is SGDLS and CDR2 is YYNGEE. CDR3 loop: CASSVVGLNEQFF. In DNA form, the CDR3 reads TGTGCCAGCAGCGTAGTCGGTCTCAATGAGCAGTTCTTC.

The chain couples TRBV6-5 to TRBJ1-2, with 8 bases fitting TRBD1. Germline-derived CDR1 and CDR2 are MNHEY and SVGAGI. CDR3 size: 13 residues. V lost 6 bases to trimming and J lost 7 bases; unmatched junction nucleotides: 7. DNA of the CDR3: TGTGCCAGCAGCTATACAGGGGGTGGTGGCTACACCTTC. It yields the protein CASSYTGGGGYTF.

J is TRBJ1-2 and V is TRBV7-2, with D perhaps matching TRBD1 (6 bases). This CDR3 has 14 amino acids. V lost 5 bases and J 3 bases, leaving 13 bases between the germline ends. CDR1 and CDR2 from the germline V gene are SGHTA and FQGNSA. CDR3 sequence: CASSNSGHYYGYTF. The CDR3 bases are TGTGCCAGCAGCAACTCGGGACACTACTATGGCTACACCTTC. The entire variable domain, with the rest obtained from reference TRBV7-2 and TRBJ1-2, is as follows: GAGVSQSPSNKVTEKGKDVELRCDPISGHTALYWYRQSLGQGLEFLIYFQGNSAPDKSGLPSDRFSAERTGGSVSTLTIQRTQQEDSAVYLCASSNSGHYYGYTFGSGTRLTVV.

J is TRBJ1-4 and V is TRBV25-1; 7 bases fit TRBD1. V shed 1 base, J shed 8 bases, and the junction held 10 bases outside the gene matches. The V gene's germline CDR1 is MGHDK and CDR2 SYGVNS. The CDR3 extends over 16 amino acids. Here the CDR3 DNA reads TGTGCCAGCAGTGAATTGCTCAGACAGGGCCGCGAAAAACTGTTTTTT. This encodes CASSELLRQGREKLFF.

The rearrangement links TRBV10-3 to TRBJ1-1, with D hard to call. The germline V gene encodes CDR1 ENHRY and CDR2 SYGVKD. The CDR3 runs to 15 residues. V lost 0 bases, J lost 0 bases, and 8 bases lay in between. The CDR3 loop reads CAISESKEMNTEAFF. In DNA form, the CDR3 reads TGTGCCATCAGTGAGTCAAAAGAGATGAACACTGAAGCTTTCTTT.

The chain recombines TRBV7-9 with TRBJ1-3; D unclear. Per germline, CDR1 SEHNR and CDR2 FQNEAQ (reference sequence). This CDR3 has 15 amino acids. The V end lost 5 bases, the J end lost 1 base, and 12 bases lay between the germline ends. The CDR3 sequence is CASSPRAGSGNTIYF. The CDR3 DNA sequence: TGTGCCAGCAGCCCAAGGGCGGGGTCTGGAAACACCATATATTTT.

The CDR3 loop reads CASSFEQGAYEKLFF. CDR3 sequence (DNA): TGTGCCAGCAGCTTTGAACAGGGGGCGTACGAAAAACTGTTTTTT. This chain joins TRBV5-8 and TRBJ1-4, with 9 bases fitting TRBD1. There are 15 residues in the CDR3. CDR1 is SGHTS, CDR2 YDEGEE, per germline. V shed 2 bases and J 8 bases; nucleotides not matched to a gene: 7.

The chain is built from TRBV2 and TRBJ1-6, with D unclear. The length of the CDR3 is 16 residues. Germline CDR1 reads SNHLY; CDR2 reads FYNNEI. Trimming took 7 bases from V and 0 from J, leaving 13 bases between them. CDR3 nucleotides: TGTGCCAGCATGGGCAGGCAAAGCTCCTATAATTCACCCCTCCACTTT. Translated: CASMGRQSSYNSPLHF. Together with reference TRBV2 and TRBJ1-6, the CDR3 gives the full variable domain: EPEVTQTPSHQVTQMGQEVILRCVPISNHLYFYWYRQILGQKVEFLVSFYNNEISEKSEIFDDQFSVERPDGSNFTLKIRSTKLEDSAMYFCASMGRQSSYNSPLHFGNGTRLTVT.